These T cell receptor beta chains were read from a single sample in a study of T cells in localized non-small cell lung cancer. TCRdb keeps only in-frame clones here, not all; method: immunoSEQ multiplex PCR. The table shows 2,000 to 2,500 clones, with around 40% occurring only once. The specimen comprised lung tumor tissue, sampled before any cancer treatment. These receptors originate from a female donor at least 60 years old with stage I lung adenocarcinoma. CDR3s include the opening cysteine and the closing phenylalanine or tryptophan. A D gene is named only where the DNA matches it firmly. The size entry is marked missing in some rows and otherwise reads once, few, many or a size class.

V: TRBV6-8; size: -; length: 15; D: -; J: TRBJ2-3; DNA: TGTGCCAGCAGTTCTAACAGGGTAGTTACAGATACGCAGTATTTT; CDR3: CASSSNRVVTDTQYF
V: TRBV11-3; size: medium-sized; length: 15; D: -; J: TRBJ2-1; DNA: TGTGCCAGCAGCAGAGGGACTTCTTCCTACAATGAGCAGTTCTTC; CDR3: CASSRGTSSYNEQFF
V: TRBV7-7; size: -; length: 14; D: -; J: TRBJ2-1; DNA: TGTGCCAGCAGCTTAGCGTCCGCTTTCTATGAGCAGTTCTTC; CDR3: CASSLASAFYEQFF
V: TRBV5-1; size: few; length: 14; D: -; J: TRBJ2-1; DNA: TGCGCCAGCAGCCAAATGGGAGGACGGGATGAGCAGTTCTTC; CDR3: CASSQMGGRDEQFF
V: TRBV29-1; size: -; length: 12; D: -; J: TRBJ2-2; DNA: TGCAGCGTTCAGACAGGAGGCGGGGAGCTGTTTTTT; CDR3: CSVQTGGGELFF
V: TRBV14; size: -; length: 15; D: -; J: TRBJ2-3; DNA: TGTGCCAGCAGCCAAGAGAGGACTAGCACAGATACGCAGTATTTT; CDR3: CASSQERTSTDTQYF
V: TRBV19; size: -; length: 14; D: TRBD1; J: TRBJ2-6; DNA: TGTGCCAGTAGGGACAGGGCTGGGGCCAACGTCCTGACTTTC; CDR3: CASRDRAGANVLTF
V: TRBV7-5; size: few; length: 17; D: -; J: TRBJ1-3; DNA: TGTGCCAGCAGCTTTTCGATTTTGGGCCCTTCTGGAAACACCATATATTTT; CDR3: CASSFSILGPSGNTIYF
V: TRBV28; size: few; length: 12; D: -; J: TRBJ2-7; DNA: TGTGCCAGCAGCCCGCCTGTTAGAGAGCAGTACTTC; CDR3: CASSPPVREQYF
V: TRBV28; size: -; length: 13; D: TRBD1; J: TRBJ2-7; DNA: TGTGCCAGCAGAAGACAGGGGCGGCACGAGCAGTACTTC; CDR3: CASRRQGRHEQYF
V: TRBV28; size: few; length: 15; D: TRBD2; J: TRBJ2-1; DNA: TGTGCCAGCAGTTTAGCTAGCGGGAGGGTCAATGAGCAGTTCTTC; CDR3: CASSLASGRVNEQFF
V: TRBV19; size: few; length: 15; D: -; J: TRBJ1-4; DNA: TGTGCCAGTAGTATAGCGGTGAAGGCTAATGAAAAACTGTTTTTT; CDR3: CASSIAVKANEKLFF
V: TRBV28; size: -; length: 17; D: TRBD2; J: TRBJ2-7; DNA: TGTGCCAGCAGCCTAATTATCGGGGGGGGAAGTGGCTACGAGCAGTACTTC; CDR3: CASSLIIGGGSGYEQYF
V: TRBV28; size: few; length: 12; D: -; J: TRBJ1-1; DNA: TGTGCCAGCAATCGTGTGAACACTGAAGCTTTCTTT; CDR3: CASNRVNTEAFF
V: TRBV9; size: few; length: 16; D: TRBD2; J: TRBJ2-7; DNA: TGTGCCAGCAGCGTAGGGGCTAGCGGGAGTCGAGGCGAGCAGTACTTC; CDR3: CASSVGASGSRGEQYF
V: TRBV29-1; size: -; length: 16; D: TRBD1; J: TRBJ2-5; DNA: TGCAGCGTTGTAAAATTCGGACAGGGGAGTGGAGAGACCCAGTACTTC; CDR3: CSVVKFGQGSGETQYF
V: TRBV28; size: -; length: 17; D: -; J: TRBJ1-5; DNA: TGTGCCAGCAGTTCAGGGGTCGGAGGAAGTAGCAATCAGCCCCAGCATTTT; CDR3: CASSSGVGGSSNQPQHF
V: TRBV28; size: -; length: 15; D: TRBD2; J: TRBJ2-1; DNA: TGTGCCAGCAGTTTCGGGGGGGGCTCCTACAATGAGCAGTTCTTC; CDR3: CASSFGGGSYNEQFF
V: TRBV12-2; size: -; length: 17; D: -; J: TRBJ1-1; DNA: TGTGCCAAAAGCTCCCCGACCTCCCGAGGGGAGGGCACTGAAGCTTTCTTT; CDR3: CAKSSPTSRGEGTEAFF
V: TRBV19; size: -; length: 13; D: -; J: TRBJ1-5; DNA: TGTGCCAGTTCGGTGATAGGGAATCAGCCCCAGCATTTT; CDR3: CASSVIGNQPQHF
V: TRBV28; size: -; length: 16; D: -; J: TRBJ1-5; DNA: TGTGCCAGCAGTTTATGGTGGGAAAATAGCAATCAGCCCCAGCATTTT; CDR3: CASSLWWENSNQPQHF
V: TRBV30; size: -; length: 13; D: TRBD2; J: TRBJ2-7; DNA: TGTGCCTGCGGACTAGCGGGAACCTACGAGCAGTACTTC; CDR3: CACGLAGTYEQYF
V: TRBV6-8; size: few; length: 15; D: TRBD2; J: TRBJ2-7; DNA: TGTGCCAGCCTCGATTTTGTGGCGGGAGTGGGCGAGCAGTACTTC; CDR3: CASLDFVAGVGEQYF
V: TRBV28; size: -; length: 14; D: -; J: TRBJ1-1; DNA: TGTGCCAGCAGTGACCCCGGGCGGATAACTGAAGCTTTCTTT; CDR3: CASSDPGRITEAFF
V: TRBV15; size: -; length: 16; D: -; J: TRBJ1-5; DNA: TGTGCCACCAGCTTACCTGGGGGGCCAAGGAATCAGCCCCAGCATTTT; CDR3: CATSLPGGPRNQPQHF
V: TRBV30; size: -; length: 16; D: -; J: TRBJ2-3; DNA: TGTGCCTCTACCAATCGGATAGAGACAGGCACAGATACGCAGTATTTT; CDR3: CASTNRIETGTDTQYF
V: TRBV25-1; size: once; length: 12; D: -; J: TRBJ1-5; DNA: TGTGCCAGCAGTGGGGTGGGCCAGCCCCAGCATTTT; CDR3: CASSGVGQPQHF
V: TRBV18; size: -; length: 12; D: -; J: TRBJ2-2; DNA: TGTGCCAGCTCGGAGCCCACCGGGGAGCTGTTTTTT; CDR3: CASSEPTGELFF
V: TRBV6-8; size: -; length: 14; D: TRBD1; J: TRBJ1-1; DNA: TGTGCCAGCAGATTACAGGGGGCGAACACTGAAGCTTTCTTT; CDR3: CASRLQGANTEAFF
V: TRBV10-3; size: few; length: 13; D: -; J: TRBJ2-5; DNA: TGTGCCATCAGTGAGTCGGTCCAAGAGACCCAGTACTTC; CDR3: CAISESVQETQYF
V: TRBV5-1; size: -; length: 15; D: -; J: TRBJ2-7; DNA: TGCGCCAGCAGCGACGGTGTCTATCTCGGTGGCGAGCAGTACTTC; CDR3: CASSDGVYLGGEQYF
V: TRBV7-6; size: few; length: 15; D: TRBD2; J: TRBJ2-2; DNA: TGTGCCAGCAGCTTAGCAGCGGGACTAACCGGGGAGCTGTTTTTT; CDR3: CASSLAAGLTGELFF
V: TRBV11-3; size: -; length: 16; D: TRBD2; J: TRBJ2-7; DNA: TGTGCCAGCAGCCTCGAAGTGGGCCTAGCGGGCCTCGAGCAGTACTTC; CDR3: CASSLEVGLAGLEQYF
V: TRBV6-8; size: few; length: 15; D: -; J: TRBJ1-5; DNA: TGTGCCAGCAGTCTTGAGGAGCTAAGCAATCAGCCCCAGCATTTT; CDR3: CASSLEELSNQPQHF
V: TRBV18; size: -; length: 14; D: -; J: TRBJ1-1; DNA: TGTGCCAGCTCACCATCTTCTCAGAACACTGAAGCTTTCTTT; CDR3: CASSPSSQNTEAFF
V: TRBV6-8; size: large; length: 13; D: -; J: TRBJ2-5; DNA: TGTGCCAGCAGTGCCGGGGGCCAAGAGACCCAGTACTTC; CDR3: CASSAGGQETQYF
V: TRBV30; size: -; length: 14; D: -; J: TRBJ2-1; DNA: TGTGCCTGGGAAACTCTTTCTGGGCGCAATGAGCAGTTCTTC; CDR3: CAWETLSGRNEQFF
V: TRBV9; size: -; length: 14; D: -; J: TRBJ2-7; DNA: TGTGCCAGCAGCTCTACCCAGGGTGAGCACGAGCAGTACTTC; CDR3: CASSSTQGEHEQYF
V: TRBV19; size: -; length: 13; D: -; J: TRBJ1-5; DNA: TGTGCCAGTGCCGGGACTCCCAATCAGCCCCAGCATTTT; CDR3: CASAGTPNQPQHF
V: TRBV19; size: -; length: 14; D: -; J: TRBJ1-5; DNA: TGTGCCAGTAGTATAGCCAGGACGGTTCTGCCCCAGCATTTT; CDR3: CASSIARTVLPQHF
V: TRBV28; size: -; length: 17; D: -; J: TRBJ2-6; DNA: TGTGCCAGCCAAATAGGGGGTCGTCCCGCTGGGGCCAACGTCCTGACTTTC; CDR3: CASQIGGRPAGANVLTF
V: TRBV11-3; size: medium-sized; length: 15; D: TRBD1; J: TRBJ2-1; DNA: TGTGCCAGCAGCAAACCGGGACAGGGTAAAAATGAGCAGTTCTTC; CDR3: CASSKPGQGKNEQFF